Shown below are 2 T cell receptor beta chains from a single sample sequenced in a study of monozygotic twins with cystic fibrosis. Clones were sequenced by immunoSEQ multiplex PCR, and TCRdb holds only the in-frame ones, with some missing. The repertoire holds tens of thousands of clones, 90% to 95% seen once, with roughly 0.2% in the top ten. The sample was blood. Every receptor here comes from a boy younger than 10 with cystic fibrosis.

The chain employs TRBV19 and TRBJ1-6; the match to TRBD1 covers 10 bases. The CDR3 contains 13 residues. The V and J ends lost 6 bases and 7 bases, in that order; junction bases with no gene match: 0. Germline V gene data show CDR1 as LNHDA and CDR2 as SQIVND (reference sequence). The CDR3 is CASRDRGNSPLHF. The DNA for the CDR3 is TGTGCCAGTAGGGACAGGGGGAATTCACCCCTCCACTTT.

The gene calls are TRBV29-1 and TRBJ2-2, with unresolved D. V was pared by 4 bases and J by 2 bases, with 8 bases between. This CDR3 is built from 13 residues. The V gene's germline CDR1 is SQVTM and CDR2 ANQGSEA. The CDR3 reads CSVAGVNTGELFF. CDR3 nucleotide sequence: TGCAGCGTTGCCGGTGTTAACACCGGGGAGCTGTTTTTT.